The sequence of this TCR beta chain was determined in a study of cytomegalovirus exposure and HLA in healthy donors. The V end was cut by 3 bases, the J end by 5 bases, with 8 bases between. The CDR3 totals 14 residues. CDR1 and CDR2 from the germline V gene are LNHDA and SQIVND (reference sequence). Both 60 Vbeta primers and 13 Jbeta primers went into the PCR. Data came from immunoSEQ multiplex PCR; TCRdb stores just in-frame clones and leaves some out. The sample has some 140,000 clones; approximately 71% are singletons. The genes are TRBV19 and TRBJ1-6; no clear D. Sequencing was carried out using PBMCs. The sequence derives from a woman aged 55 to 70 in good health and CMV-seronegative. The DNA for the CDR3 is TGTGCCAGTAGTATGGGAGGGAATAATTCACCCCTCCACTTT. Translating it yields CASSMGGNNSPLHF.